This T cell receptor beta chain emerged from a study of T cell repertoires in cytomegalovirus infection. Study in general: Recently identified HLA-C-restricted and well-studied HLA-B-restricted CMV epitopes were used. Indications of both CMV infection and matching HLA type were provided by public TCR beta signatures. General study findings and limits: What dominated the ex vivo response were HLA-C-restricted CMV-specific TCR beta clonotypes. CMV carriers with the relevant HLA were identified by cumulative public TCR beta family frequency.

Germline CDR1 and CDR2: SGHTA and FQGNSA. Deletions cut 1 base from V and 2 bases from J, with 5 bases between. This CDR3 is 13 amino acids long. A few counts support this clonotype. Its antigen is not known. MiXCR, applied by TCRdb to the reads, yields one record per CDR3 protein. The sample yields about 57,000 distinct CDR3 sequences, 20% seen once. The sequencing here drew on CD8+ T cells from cultured PBMCs, taken from culture after CMV antigen stimulation. The chain employs TRBV7-2 and TRBJ1-2; D unclear. The sequence was collected from a human donor in good health (CMV status not recorded). Some clones in this sample may be carry-over from other donors' samples. CDR3: CASSLVGNYGYTF. CDR3 in DNA: TGTGCCAGCAGCTTAGTTGGGAACTATGGCTACACCTTC.